The following is a TCR beta chain sequence with its context. This clone's antigen is unknown. It has no much larger one-base neighbor in the sample; base qualities were not kept. This sample was included in a study of PD-1 blockade in classical Hodgkin lymphoma (dated by TCRdb to 2018 to 2020). At the level of the whole study: Nivolumab dosing was 3 mg/kg intravenously every 2 weeks, continuing until either disease progression or unacceptable toxicity. The study used CyTOF and TCR beta sequencing to define a peripheral blood immune signature of response to PD-1 blockade in classical Hodgkin lymphoma. What the authors observed across the whole study: The study was limited to a single clinical trial cohort, and causes of repertoire differences, possibly disease activity or prior therapy, remained undefined. CD4+ but not CD8+ TCR diversity rose significantly by C4D1 (p=0.0027 vs p=0.16), most apparent in complete responders (p=0.02). Lower diversity was observed in patients in whom nivolumab was started less than 1 year after ASCT, and these patients were excluded from later analyses so that confounding by immune reconstitution would be avoided. Newly diagnosed patients were reported to have lower baseline TCR diversity than healthy donors, and relapsed/refractory patients were reported to have lower baseline TCR diversity still. Trial patients with a complete response had baseline diversity similar to that of newly diagnosed patients, while partial responders and progressors had significantly lower diversity.

Genomic DNA was isolated using the Qiagen DNeasy kit from unsorted PBMCs as well as from negatively selected CD4+ and CD8+ fractions. Using primers that anneal to V and J segments, immunoSEQ multiplex PCR amplified the TCR beta CDR3 regions. A synthetic immune receptor repertoire was used to minimize amplification bias, and any remaining bias was removed computationally after sequencing. The original pipeline was this. Custom Python scripts were used to quantify repertoire diversity as the Shannon entropy index. Unsorted, CD4+ and CD8+ repertoires were analyzed separately, except in combined analyses where CD4+ and CD8+ sequences were merged in silico. Clonal expansion was defined as at least a 2-fold frequency increase after treatment relative to C1D1, with a pseudocount of 0.5 for undetected baseline clones. Singleton clones were defined as clones with 0 or 1 copy at C1D1, and non-singleton clones were defined as clones with 2 or more copies. Clones expanded in unsorted samples were labelled as CD4+, CD8+ or unknown by matching protein sequences in sorted samples from the same patient. Wilcoxon tests were applied to paired samples to test diversity changes from C1D1 to C4D1. The table comes from immuneACCESS by way of TCRdb, which keeps in-frame sequences with V and J called. Part of the clones is missing from these tables; in studies checked, under half for an unresolved V gene and the rest for unknown reasons. Clone size and the V and J calls come from that table; the DNA yielded D and trimming. In this sample the table shows around 50,000 clones, around 76% of which occur a single time. Approximately 12% of the sample is held by the ten biggest clonotypes.

Trimming at the junction amounts to 3 bases on V and 0 bases on J, and the germline ends lie 6 bases apart. Its CDR3 holds 13 amino acids, cysteine through phenylalanine. Just the 39-base CDR3 DNA is kept, in frame starting at base 1. CDR1 and CDR2 are read off the germline V gene (reference sequence) as LNHDA and SQIVND. In light of the paper, this sample's time point label describes: cycle 4 day 1 (C4D1), after about 6 weeks of nivolumab. All trial patients had relapsed after autologous stem cell transplantation, with cohorts A, B and C differing in prior brentuximab vedotin exposure. The trial cohort was composed of under 70 patients with relapsed/refractory classical Hodgkin lymphoma, for whom complete response, partial response or progressive disease was recorded as best overall response. In the multi-cohort phase II CheckMate 205 trial, trial patients received single-agent nivolumab. Best overall response was determined by an independent review committee according to the 2007 International Working Group response criteria. Trial PBMCs were obtained immediately prior to nivolumab initiation (C1D1) and on therapy at cycle 2 day 1 and cycle 4 day 1. After peripheral blood was drawn into 8 mL Vacutainer Cell Preparation Tubes, PBMCs were isolated by centrifugation and then cryopreserved.

The sample was peripheral blood mononuclear cells (PBMCs), taken before the fourth cycle of nivolumab. The clonotype was recovered from a human donor with classical Hodgkin lymphoma. The chain is assembled from TRBV19 and TRBJ2-7; the D segment cannot be called with confidence. CDR3 sequence: CASSMTFSYEQYF. The DNA is as follows: TGTGCCAGTAGTATGACATTCTCCTACGAGCAGTACTTC.